One sample yielded the 11 T cell receptor beta chains listed below, sequenced in a study of T cell repertoires in cytomegalovirus infection. TCRdb passed the reads through MiXCR, listing each CDR3 protein once. The sample contains just over 450,000 distinct CDR3 sequences, under 55% of which appear only once. These receptors have no known antigen. This specimen consisted of cultured PBMCs, obtained from culture after CMV antigen stimulation. The receptors originated from a human donor in good health (CMV status not recorded). Some clones in this sample may be carry-over from other donors' samples.

This clonotype was seen more than once but under ten times. This chain uses TRBV7-2 with TRBJ2-7, with unresolved D. Germline CDR1 is SGHTA and CDR2 is FQGNSA. V lost 0 bases, J lost 4 bases, and 7 bases lay in between. The CDR3 totals 13 residues. The CDR3 sequence is CASSLAPKYEQYF. DNA of the CDR3: TGTGCCAGCAGCTTAGCGCCTAAGTACGAGCAGTACTTC.

To note about this clonotype: At one end the junction does not follow the germline gene, possibly because of a read error. The chain links TRBV19 to TRBJ2-1; D is perhaps TRBD1 or TRBD2 (5 bases each). Germline CDR1 reads LNHDA; CDR2 reads SQIVND (reference sequence). The CDR3 covers 17 residues. CDR3 nucleotides: TGTACCAGTAGTATTAAGGCTAGTGGGACCCCCTACAATGAGCAGTTCTTC. It encodes CTSSIKASGTPYNEQFF.

This clonotype has a handful of counts. The chain employs TRBV24-1 and TRBJ1-5; D may be TRBD1 (5 bases). Trimming cost V 8 bases and J 5 bases, with 12 bases left between them. CDR3 length: 13 amino acids. CDR1 and CDR2 (germline): KGHDR, SFDVKD. CDR3 sequence: CATTGRAHQPQHF. Written as DNA, the CDR3 is TGTGCCACCACGGGCAGGGCCCATCAGCCCCAGCATTTT.

The CDR3, as DNA: TGTGCCAGCAGCTTAGATAGGTATGAGCAGTTCTTC. This gives the protein CASSLDRYEQFF. The chain employs TRBV7-2 and TRBJ2-1; D gene unclear. CDR3 length equals 12 residues. The germline V and J ends were trimmed by 1 base and 8 bases, with 6 bases remaining between them. Germline CDR1 and CDR2: SGHTA and FQGNSA.

This clonotype was counted a few times. The V and J genes are TRBV7-8 and TRBJ2-2, with D possibly being TRBD2 (6 bases). Germline V CDR1 and CDR2: SGHVS, FQNEAQ. V was trimmed by 5 bases and J by 7 bases, leaving 11 bases between them. There are 13 residues in the CDR3. The DNA of the CDR3 is TGTGCCAGCAGCAACCAGGGAGGCGGGGAGCTGTTTTTT. This encodes CASSNQGGGELFF.

This clonotype was detected only a few times. V and J are TRBV12-3 or TRBV12-4 and TRBJ2-3; D assignment may be TRBD1 or TRBD2 (5 bases each). Trimming took off 5 bases at V and 2 bases at J, with 11 bases between the two ends. CDR3 length: 14 amino acids. The CDR3 DNA reads as TGTGCCAGCAGTAGCTGGGACGACACAGATACGCAGTATTTT. Translated, it gives CASSSWDDTDTQYF.

The chain links TRBV28 to TRBJ2-7; TRBD1 might be the D (6 bases). With 2 bases removed from V and 3 bases from J, the gap between germline ends came to 14 bases. This CDR3 is 15 amino acids long. CDR1 MDHEN and CDR2 SYDVKM come from the germline V gene. The CDR3 nucleotides are TGTGCCAGCAGTTTAGATAGGGGGATCGACTACGAGCAGTACTTC. Translating it yields CASSLDRGIDYEQYF. Complete variable domain (other parts from reference TRBV28 and TRBJ2-7): DVKVTQSSRYLVKRTGEKVFLECVQDMDHENMFWYRQDPGLGLRLIYFSYDVKMKEKGDIPEGYSVSREKKERFSLILESASTNQTSMYLCASSLDRGIDYEQYFGPGTRLTVT.

This chain uses TRBV20-1 with TRBJ1-5; 7 bases match TRBD1. The CDR3 totals 15 residues. Germline assignment: CDR1 DFQATT and CDR2 SNEGSKA (reference sequence). V dropped 3 bases and J dropped 1; count of bases not matched to a gene: 6. As DNA, the CDR3 is TGCAGTGCTAGGGAAACAGGGGAGAGCAATCAGCCCCAGCATTTT. Translated, it gives CSARETGESNQPQHF.

This rearrangement joins TRBV9 to TRBJ1-1, with 7 nucleotides matching TRBD1. Germline V gives CDR1 SGDLS, CDR2 YYNGEE. The CDR3 extends over 15 amino acids. The V segment lost 3 bases and the J segment 1 base; nucleotides outside the gene matches: 6. CDR3 residues: CASSATNRGNTEAFF. The DNA for the CDR3 is TGTGCCAGCAGCGCGACGAACAGGGGGAACACTGAAGCTTTCTTT.

To note about this clonotype: The junction and the germline gene differ at one end; a read error may be behind it. V gene TRBV7-9 combines with J gene TRBJ2-5; D remains unclear. CDR1 and CDR2 from the germline V gene are SEHNR and FQNEAQ (reference sequence). This CDR3 contains 9 residues. The CDR3 DNA is TGTGCCAGCAGCTTCCCAGGTGACTTC. Translated, it gives CASSFPGDF. The variable domain in full, completed from reference TRBV7-9 and TRBJ2-5, reads DTGVSQNPRHKITKRGQNVTFRCDPISEHNRLYWYRQTLGQGPEFLTYFQNEAQLEKSRLLSDRFSAERPKGSFSTLEIQRTEQGDSAMYLCASSFPGDFGPGTRLLVL.

This clonotype has a handful of counts. The chain links TRBV7-2 to TRBJ1-5; D unresolved. The ends were cut back, 0 bases at V and 4 bases at J, with 13 bases in the middle. There are 16 residues in the CDR3. Germline V lookup: CDR1 SGHTA, CDR2 FQGNSA. CDR3: CASSLAATQTNQPQHF. The CDR3 DNA reads as TGTGCCAGCAGCTTAGCAGCGACCCAAACTAATCAGCCCCAGCATTTT.